Listed below are T cell receptor beta chains from one sample, sequenced in a study of blood T cell repertoires in COVID-19. TCRdb's table, derived via immunoSEQ multiplex PCR, lists solely in-frame clones and lacks some. The sample includes some 360,000 clones, more than 70% of them seen just once. The sample was peripheral blood. The receptors stem from a woman aged 55-70 years with COVID-19, enrolled during active disease. CDR3s include the opening cysteine and the closing phenylalanine or tryptophan. D genes are given only for firm matches. Some rows have no size entry. The others give once, few or many, or a class for an expanded clone.

>TRBJ1-4|once|TRBD1|TRBV9
CASSVTGGRNEKLFF
TGTGCCAGCAGCGTCACAGGGGGTAGGAATGAAAAACTGTTTTTT
>TRBJ2-1|-|TRBD2|TRBV7-3
CASSTLAGGSYNEQFF
TGTGCCAGCAGCACCCTAGCGGGGGGATCCTACAATGAGCAGTTCTTC
>TRBJ1-3|-|-|TRBV7-3
CASSLSGGFGNTIYF
TGTGCCAGCAGCTTAAGTGGCGGCTTCGGAAACACCATATATTTT
>TRBJ1-2|-|-|TRBV27
CASSLRVPRVDGYTF
TGTGCCAGCAGTTTACGGGTGCCCAGGGTGGATGGCTACACCTTC
>TRBJ1-1|-|-|TRBV16
CASSHYPGNTEAFF
TGTGCCAGCAGCCATTACCCAGGGAACACTGAAGCTTTCTTT
>TRBJ2-1|-|-|TRBV5-1
CASSPIGAPYNEQFF
TGCGCCAGCAGCCCCATTGGGGCGCCCTACAATGAGCAGTTCTTC
>TRBJ2-7|-|-|TRBV9
CASSVEGDRYEQYF
TGTGCCAGCAGCGTAGAGGGGGACCGATACGAGCAGTACTTC
>TRBJ2-2|-|TRBD1|TRBV5-1
CASRRDRAAGELFF
TGCGCCAGCAGACGTGACAGGGCCGCCGGGGAGCTGTTTTTT
>TRBJ2-1|once|TRBD2|TRBV19
CASSIKAGGLGEQFF
TGTGCCAGTAGTATAAAAGCGGGGGGGCTGGGTGAGCAGTTCTTC
>TRBJ2-2|-|TRBD1|TRBV3-1/TRBV3-2
CASSHQDRATGELFF
TGTGCCAGCAGCCACCAGGACAGGGCCACCGGGGAGCTGTTTTTT
>TRBJ2-5|-|-|TRBV11-2
CASSLIRSVETQYF
TGTGCCAGCAGCTTAATTCGGAGCGTAGAGACCCAGTACTTC
>TRBJ2-2|once|-|TRBV7-2
CASSKTGTGGELFF
TGTGCCAGCAGCAAGACAGGAACCGGCGGGGAGCTGTTTTTT
>TRBJ2-2|-|TRBD1|TRBV3-1/TRBV3-2
CASSQDLRTGLTGELFF
TGTGCCAGCAGCCAAGATCTTCGGACAGGGTTGACCGGGGAGCTGTTTTTT
>TRBJ1-1|once|-|TRBV6-5
CASSREVLTEAFF
TGTGCCAGCAGTCGAGAGGTTCTCACTGAAGCTTTCTTT
>TRBJ2-7|-|-|TRBV19
CASSIVWADTYEQYF
TGTGCCAGTAGTATAGTTTGGGCTGACACCTACGAGCAGTACTTC
>TRBJ2-7|-|-|TRBV18
CASSHGQTYEQYF
TGTGCCAGCTCACATGGACAGACCTACGAGCAGTACTTC
>TRBJ2-7|-|TRBD1|TRBV15
CATSVSLDRASYEQYF
TGTGCCACCAGCGTCAGCCTGGACAGGGCCTCCTACGAGCAGTACTTC
>TRBJ1-4|-|TRBD1|TRBV7-9
CASSPGQGVIANEKLFF
TGTGCCAGCAGCCCGGGACAGGGGGTTATAGCTAATGAAAAACTGTTTTTT
>TRBJ2-3|few|-|TRBV2
CASNGGRTDTQYF
TGTGCCAGCAATGGGGGCCGCACAGATACGCAGTATTTT
>TRBJ2-7|-|-|TRBV6-5
CASRVEQGVLNEQYF
TGTGCCAGCAGGGTAGAACAGGGTGTCTTGAACGAGCAGTACTTC
>TRBJ2-1|-|TRBD2|TRBV5-1
CASSPREGLAGGYNEQFF
TGCGCCAGCAGCCCACGGGAGGGACTAGCGGGGGGGTACAATGAGCAGTTCTTC
>TRBJ1-2|-|-|TRBV25-1
CASSVAESYGYTF
TGTGCCAGCAGTGTGGCGGAAAGCTATGGCTACACCTTC
>TRBJ1-1|-|-|TRBV2
CASSESHPGTEAFF
TGTGCCAGCAGTGAATCCCACCCGGGCACTGAAGCTTTCTTT
>TRBJ2-6|-|-|TRBV5-5
CASSRDTGANVLTF
TGTGCCAGCAGCCGGGACACTGGGGCCAACGTCCTGACTTTC
>TRBJ2-7|-|TRBD2|TRBV13
CASSRYPGGPGGFTYEQYF
TGTGCCAGCAGCCGTTATCCAGGAGGGCCGGGGGGTTTTACCTACGAGCAGTACTTC
>TRBJ2-1|-|-|TRBV11-3
CASSRSGSSYNEQFF
TGTGCCAGCAGCCGTTCGGGGAGCTCCTACAATGAGCAGTTCTTC
>TRBJ2-7|-|TRBD1|TRBV2
CASEGTGVFYEQYF
TGTGCCAGCGAAGGGACAGGGGTCTTCTACGAGCAGTACTTC
>TRBJ2-7|-|-|TRBV7-2
CASSPNALSYEQYF
TGTGCCAGCAGCCCTAATGCGCTCTCCTACGAGCAGTACTTC
>TRBJ2-3|-|TRBD2|TRBV2
CASGSGGARDTQYF
TGTGCCAGCGGTAGCGGGGGGGCCCGGGATACGCAGTATTTT
>TRBJ2-3|-|-|TRBV4-1
CASTRGGHDTQYF
TGCGCCAGCACTAGGGGGGGCCACGATACGCAGTATTTT
>TRBJ2-5|-|TRBD1|TRBV24-1
CATASSGGAETQYF
TGTGCCACCGCCTCCTCAGGGGGCGCGGAGACCCAGTACTTC
>TRBJ2-5|-|-|TRBV19
CASSALSTGETQYF
TGTGCCAGTAGCGCACTTAGTACGGGAGAGACCCAGTACTTC
>TRBJ2-2|-|TRBD2|TRBV7-3
CASSGIASGAATGELFF
TGTGCCAGCAGCGGAATAGCTAGCGGGGCTGCCACCGGGGAGCTGTTTTTT
>TRBJ2-2|-|-|TRBV6-1
CASSGTGIRGTGELFF
TGTGCCAGCAGTGGAACAGGGATAAGGGGAACCGGGGAGCTGTTTTTT
>TRBJ1-1|-|-|TRBV5-5
CASSFPGWSGTEAFF
TGTGCCAGCAGCTTTCCAGGGTGGTCGGGTACTGAAGCTTTCTTT
>TRBJ1-1|-|-|TRBV5-4
CAAGRTTNTEAFF
TGTGCCGCGGGGCGGACAACGAACACTGAAGCTTTCTTT
>TRBJ2-7|-|TRBD1|TRBV23-1
CASRVDRGLAYEQYF
TGCGCCAGCAGGGTGGACAGGGGGTTAGCCTACGAGCAGTACTTC
>TRBJ1-2|-|-|TRBV6-6
CASSLREYGYTF
TGTGCCAGCAGTCTCAGGGAATATGGCTACACCTTC
>TRBJ2-1|-|TRBD2|TRBV2
CASRGLAGNNEQFF
TGTGCCAGCAGAGGACTAGCGGGGAACAATGAGCAGTTCTTC
>TRBJ1-1|-|-|TRBV6-5
CASSYRGVTEAFF
TGTGCCAGCAGTTACAGGGGCGTCACTGAAGCTTTCTTT
>TRBJ2-7|-|TRBD1|TRBV9
CASSFRDMSGTGGFYEQYF
TGTGCCAGCAGCTTCCGGGACATGTCCGGGACAGGGGGATTCTACGAGCAGTACTTC
>TRBJ1-1|-|-|TRBV3-1/TRBV3-2
CASTLGLLNTEAFF
TGTGCCAGCACCTTGGGACTGTTGAACACTGAAGCTTTCTTT
>TRBJ1-3|-|-|TRBV7-2
CASSLGPNSGNTIYF
TGTGCCAGCAGCTTGGGCCCTAACTCTGGAAACACCATATATTTT
>TRBJ2-3|-|-|TRBV6-1
CASSELLVDTQYF
TGTGCCAGCAGTGAACTTTTAGTAGATACGCAGTATTTT
>TRBJ2-5|-|-|TRBV30
CAWSVYGGQETQYF
TGTGCCTGGAGTGTATACGGGGGACAAGAGACCCAGTACTTC
>TRBJ1-5|-|-|TRBV18
CASSRGQGNQPQHF
TGTGCCAGCTCACGAGGACAAGGCAATCAGCCCCAGCATTTT
>TRBJ2-2|-|TRBD1|TRBV5-1
CASSLGTGVNTGELFF
TGCGCCAGCAGCTTGGGGACAGGGGTAAACACCGGGGAGCTGTTTTTT
>TRBJ1-3|-|-|TRBV28
CASSFIILTGLSGNTIYF
TGTGCCAGCAGTTTCATTATTCTTACAGGGCTCTCTGGAAACACCATATATTTT
>TRBJ1-2|-|TRBD1|TRBV19
CASSTGQGALDYGYTF
TGTGCCAGTAGTACTGGACAGGGGGCGTTGGACTATGGCTACACCTTC
>TRBJ1-2|-|TRBD1|TRBV28
CASSNPRGHGYTF
TGTGCCAGCAGCAATCCCAGGGGGCATGGCTACACCTTC
>TRBJ1-1|-|TRBD1|TRBV19
CASGSMGQARTEAFF
TGTGCCAGTGGATCCATGGGACAGGCGCGGACTGAAGCTTTCTTT
>TRBJ1-4|-|-|TRBV14
CASSRMDRPADEKLFF
TGTGCCAGCAGCCGCATGGACCGCCCAGCGGATGAAAAACTGTTTTTT
>TRBJ1-1|-|-|TRBV2
CASSVREKNTEAFF
TGTGCCAGCAGTGTAAGGGAGAAGAACACTGAAGCTTTCTTT